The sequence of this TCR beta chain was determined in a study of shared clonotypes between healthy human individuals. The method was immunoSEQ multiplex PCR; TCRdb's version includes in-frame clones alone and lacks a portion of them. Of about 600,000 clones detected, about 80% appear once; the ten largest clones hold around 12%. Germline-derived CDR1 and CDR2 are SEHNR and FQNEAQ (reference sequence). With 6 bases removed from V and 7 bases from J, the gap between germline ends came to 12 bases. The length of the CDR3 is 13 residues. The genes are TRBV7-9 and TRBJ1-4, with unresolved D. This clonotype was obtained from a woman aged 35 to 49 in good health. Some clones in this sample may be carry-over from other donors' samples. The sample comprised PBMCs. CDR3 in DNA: TGTGCCAGCAGTGTCGGCGGCGGTGAAAAACTGTTTTTT. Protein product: CASSVGGGEKLFF.